The clone carrying this T cell receptor beta chain was found a few times. No antigen is known for it. This sample was included in a study of T cell repertoires in cytomegalovirus infection. The study, taken as a whole, reports: Across the ex vivo response, the dominant clonotypes were HLA-C-restricted CMV-specific TCR beta clonotypes. There were carriers of CMV plus the relevant HLA, and cumulative public TCR beta family frequency identified them.

TCRdb re-called the reads through MiXCR, storing one row per CDR3 protein. The sample records 650,000 to 900,000 distinct CDR3 sequences, about 29% being singletons. The V and J ends lost 6 bases and 7 bases, in that order; junction bases with no gene match: 8. The CDR3 sequence is 13 residues long. The sequence was collected from a human donor in good health (CMV status not recorded). Some clones in this sample may be carry-over from other donors' samples. Sequenced material: cultured CD8+ T cells from PBMCs, taken from culture after CMV antigen stimulation. This chain joins TRBV12-3 or TRBV12-4 and TRBJ1-2, with 7 positions matching TRBD1. CDR3 DNA sequence: TGTGCCAGCAGCCTTACAGGGGCGCTTGGCTACACCTTC. Protein: CASSLTGALGYTF.